This T cell receptor beta chain originates from a study of blood T cell repertoires in COVID-19. Study information: From T cells, B-cell-depleted T cells, or PBMCs came the material, which was cDNA or gDNA.

The CDR3 is made up of 17 amino acids. The trim removed 0 bases at V and 4 bases at J, leaving 12 bases unmatched. The germline gives CDR1 SGHRS, CDR2 YFSETQ. Per the study methods: Amplifying reference gene primers gave estimates of nucleated cell counts. The method was immunoSEQ multiplex PCR; TCRdb's version includes in-frame clones alone and lacks a portion of them. Clonal size and the V and J genes are those of that table, whereas D and trimming came from the DNA. There are nearly 85,000 clones in the sample; about 86% occur only once, and 15% to 20% lies in the top ten. Sequencing used peripheral blood. J is TRBJ2-5 and V is TRBV5-1; 7 bases fit TRBD1. The sequence came from a woman aged 55-70 years with acute or convalescent COVID-19. In DNA form, the CDR3 reads TGCGCCAGCAGCTTGGATGGAAACAGGGGTAATGGAGAGACCCAGTACTTC. Protein sequence: CASSLDGNRGNGETQYF.